This entry describes one T cell receptor (beta chain). Data came from immunoSEQ multiplex PCR; TCRdb stores just in-frame clones and leaves some out. The table has about 30,000 clones, 75% to 90% seen once; the top ten hold about 3.3%. These data originate in a study of T cell changes during pregnancy in multiple sclerosis. The sequence was collected from a female donor in good health, enrolled as a control in a pregnancy study. Sequencing used CD4+ T cells from peripheral blood mononuclear cells, obtained in the first trimester of pregnancy.

The CDR3 is CASSESGAGGPLNEQFF. In DNA form, the CDR3 reads TGCGCCAGCAGTGAGTCAGGGGCGGGGGGGCCCCTCAATGAGCAGTTCTTC. The V call is TRBV10-2, the J call TRBJ2-1, with 9 bases matching TRBD2. The CDR3 runs to 17 residues. Germline V lookup: CDR1 WSHSY, CDR2 SAAADI. J gave up 6 bases and V 0 bases, and 9 bases lay outside the gene matches.